A single count supports the clone carrying this T cell receptor (beta chain). The antigen is undetermined. PCR primers comprised 60 Vbeta and 13 Jbeta primers. Original processing notes: In a later analysis, the count reached about 82 million unique TCR beta chains, with 10 million to 14 million shared. Here immunoSEQ multiplex PCR was the method, and the copy in TCRdb shows in-frame clones only, minus some. V and J calls plus clone size are reproduced from that table; the DNA served to infer D and trimming. This sample has about 140,000 clones; approximately 86% occur once, and the top ten carry roughly 0.5%. The data stem from a study of cytomegalovirus exposure and HLA in healthy donors. The CDR3 sequence is 16 residues long. Deletions cut 5 bases from V and 3 bases from J, with 17 bases between. The germline gives CDR1 MDHEN, CDR2 SYDVKM. Study observations and caveats: According to an earlier analysis, most TCR beta V segments yielded productive rearrangements about 90% or about 30% of the time. With DRB1 most and HLA-C fewest, TCR association rates differed between HLA loci in a later analysis.

Sequencing was done on a sample of PBMCs. The V and J genes are TRBV28 and TRBJ1-5; maybe TRBD1 (5 bases). The receptor's source is a woman in her thirties or forties in good health and CMV-seronegative. The DNA of the CDR3 is TGTGCCAGCAGTACCCTGTGGGGGGGGACCAATCAGCCCCAGCATTTT. This sequence encodes CASSTLWGGTNQPQHF.